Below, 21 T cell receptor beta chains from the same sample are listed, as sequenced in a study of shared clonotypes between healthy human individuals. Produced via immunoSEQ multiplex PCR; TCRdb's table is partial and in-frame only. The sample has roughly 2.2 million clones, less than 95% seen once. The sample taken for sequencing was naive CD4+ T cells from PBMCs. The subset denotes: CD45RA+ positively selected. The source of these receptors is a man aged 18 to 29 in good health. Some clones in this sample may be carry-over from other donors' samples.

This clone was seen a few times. CDR3 coding DNA: TGTGCCAGCGCACAGGGAGGCAATCAGCCCCAGCATTTT. This gives the protein CASAQGGNQPQHF. The rearrangement uses TRBV28 and TRBJ1-5; a possible D gene is TRBD1 (6 bases). V lost 8 bases and J 2 bases, leaving 10 bases between the germline ends. The CDR3 totals 13 residues. Germline loops: CDR1 MDHEN, CDR2 SYDVKM. The full variable domain, completed using reference TRBV28 and TRBJ1-5, is DVKVTQSSRYLVKRTGEKVFLECVQDMDHENMFWYRQDPGLGLRLIYFSYDVKMKEKGDIPEGYSVSREKKERFSLILESASTNQTSMYLCASAQGGNQPQHFGDGTRLSIL.

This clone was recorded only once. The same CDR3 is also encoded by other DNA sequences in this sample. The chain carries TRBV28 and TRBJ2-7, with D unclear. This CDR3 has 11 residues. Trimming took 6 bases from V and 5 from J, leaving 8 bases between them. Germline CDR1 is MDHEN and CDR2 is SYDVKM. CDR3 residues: CASRAWDEQYF. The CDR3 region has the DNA TGTGCCAGCAGAGCATGGGACGAGCAGTACTTC.

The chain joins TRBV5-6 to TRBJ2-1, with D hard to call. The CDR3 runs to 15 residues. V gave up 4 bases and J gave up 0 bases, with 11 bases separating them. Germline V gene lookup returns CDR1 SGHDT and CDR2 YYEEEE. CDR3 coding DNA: TGTGCCAGCAGCATGTCTAGTCTCTCCTACAATGAGCAGTTCTTC. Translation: CASSMSSLSYNEQFF.

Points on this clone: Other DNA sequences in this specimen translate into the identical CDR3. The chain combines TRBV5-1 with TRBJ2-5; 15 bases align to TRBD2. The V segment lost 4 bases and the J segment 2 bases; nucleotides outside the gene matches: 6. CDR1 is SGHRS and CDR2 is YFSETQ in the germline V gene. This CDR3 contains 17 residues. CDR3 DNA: TGCGCCAGCAGCCGTGGACTAGCGGGAGGGCCTCAAGAGACCCAGTACTTC. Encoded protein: CASSRGLAGGPQETQYF.

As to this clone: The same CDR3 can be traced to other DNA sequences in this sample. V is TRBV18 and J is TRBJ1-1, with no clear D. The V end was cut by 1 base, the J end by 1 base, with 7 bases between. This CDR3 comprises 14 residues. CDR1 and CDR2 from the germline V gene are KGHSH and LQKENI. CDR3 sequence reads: CASSPLAENTEAFF. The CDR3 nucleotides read TGTGCCAGCTCACCACTCGCGGAGAACACTGAAGCTTTCTTT.

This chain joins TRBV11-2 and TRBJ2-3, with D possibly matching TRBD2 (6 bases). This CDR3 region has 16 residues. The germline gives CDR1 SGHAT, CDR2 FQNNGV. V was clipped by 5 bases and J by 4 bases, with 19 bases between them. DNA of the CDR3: TGTGCCAGCAGCACTCAAGCGGGTTCGACGGCAGATACGCAGTATTTT. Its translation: CASSTQAGSTADTQYF.

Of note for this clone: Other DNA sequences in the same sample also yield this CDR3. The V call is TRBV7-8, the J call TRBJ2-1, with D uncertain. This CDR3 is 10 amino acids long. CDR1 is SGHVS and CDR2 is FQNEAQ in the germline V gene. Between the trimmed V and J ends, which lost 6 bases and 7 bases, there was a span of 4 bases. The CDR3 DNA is TGTGCCAGCAGTTCTAATGAGCAGTTCTTC. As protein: CASSSNEQFF.

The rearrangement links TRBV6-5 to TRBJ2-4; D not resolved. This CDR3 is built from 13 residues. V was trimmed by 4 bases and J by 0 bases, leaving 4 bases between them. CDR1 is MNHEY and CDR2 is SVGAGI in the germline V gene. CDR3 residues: CASSSIAKNIQYF. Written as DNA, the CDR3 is TGTGCCAGCAGTTCCATAGCCAAAAACATTCAGTACTTC.

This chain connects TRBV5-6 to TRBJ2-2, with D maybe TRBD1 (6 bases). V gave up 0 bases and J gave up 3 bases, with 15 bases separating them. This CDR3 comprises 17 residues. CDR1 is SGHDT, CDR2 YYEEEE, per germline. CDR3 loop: CASSLARAGAYTGELFF. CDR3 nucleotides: TGTGCCAGCAGCTTGGCCAGGGCAGGGGCGTACACCGGGGAGCTGTTTTTT.

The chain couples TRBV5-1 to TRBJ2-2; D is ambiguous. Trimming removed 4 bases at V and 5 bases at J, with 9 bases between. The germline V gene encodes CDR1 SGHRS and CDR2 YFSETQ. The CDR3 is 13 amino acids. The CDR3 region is CASSPHRTGELFF. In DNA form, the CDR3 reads TGCGCCAGCAGCCCCCACAGAACCGGGGAGCTGTTTTTT.

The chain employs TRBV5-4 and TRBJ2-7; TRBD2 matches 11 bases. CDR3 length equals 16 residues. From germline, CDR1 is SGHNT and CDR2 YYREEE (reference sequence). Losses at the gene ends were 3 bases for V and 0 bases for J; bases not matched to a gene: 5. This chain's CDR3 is CASSSLAGGRSYEQYF. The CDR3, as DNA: TGTGCCAGCAGCTCTCTAGCGGGAGGCCGCTCCTACGAGCAGTACTTC.

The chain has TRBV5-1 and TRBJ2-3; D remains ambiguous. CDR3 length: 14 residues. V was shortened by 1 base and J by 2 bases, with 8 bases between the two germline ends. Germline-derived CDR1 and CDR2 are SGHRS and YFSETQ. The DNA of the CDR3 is TGCGCCAGCAGCTTGAGCCACTTCACAGATACGCAGTATTTT. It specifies CASSLSHFTDTQYF.

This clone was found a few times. In DNA form, the CDR3 reads TGTGCCAGCAGCTTAGGGTACACTGAAGCTTTCTTT. Amino acid sequence: CASSLGYTEAFF. V usage is TRBV7-3 and J usage is TRBJ1-1; D is undetermined. Germline V CDR1 and CDR2: SGHTA, FQGTGA. The CDR3 runs to 12 residues. Trimming left V 2 bases short and J 3 bases short, with 4 bases between.

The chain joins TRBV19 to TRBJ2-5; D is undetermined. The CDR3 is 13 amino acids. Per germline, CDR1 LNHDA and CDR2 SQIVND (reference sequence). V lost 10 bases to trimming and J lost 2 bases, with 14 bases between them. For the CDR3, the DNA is TGTGCCACCAAGTTATTAGGACAAGAGACCCAGTACTTC. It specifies CATKLLGQETQYF.

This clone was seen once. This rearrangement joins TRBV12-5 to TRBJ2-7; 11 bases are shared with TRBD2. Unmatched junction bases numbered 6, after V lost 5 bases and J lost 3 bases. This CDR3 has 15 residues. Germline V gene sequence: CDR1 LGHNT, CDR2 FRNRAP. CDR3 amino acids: CASGPGLAGHYEQYF. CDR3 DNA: TGTGCTAGTGGTCCCGGACTAGCGGGCCACTACGAGCAGTACTTC. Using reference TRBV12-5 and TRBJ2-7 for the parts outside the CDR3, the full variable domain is DARVTQTPRHKVTEMGQEVTMRCQPILGHNTVFWYRQTMMQGLELLAYFRNRAPLDDSGMPKDRFSAEMPDATLATLKIQPSEPRDSAVYFCASGPGLAGHYEQYFGPGTRLTVT.

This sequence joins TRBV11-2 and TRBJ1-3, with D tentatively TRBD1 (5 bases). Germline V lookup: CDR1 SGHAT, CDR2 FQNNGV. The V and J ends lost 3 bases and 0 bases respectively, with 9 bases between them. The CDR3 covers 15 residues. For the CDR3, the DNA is TGTGCCAGCAGCTTGACAGCGAGCTCTGGAAACACCATATATTTT. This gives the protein CASSLTASSGNTIYF.

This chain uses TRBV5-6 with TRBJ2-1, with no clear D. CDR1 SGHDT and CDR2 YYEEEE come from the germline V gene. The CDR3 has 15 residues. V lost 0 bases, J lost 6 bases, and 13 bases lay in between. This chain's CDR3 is CASSLVALVRNEQFF. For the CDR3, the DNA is TGTGCCAGCAGCTTGGTTGCCTTGGTACGCAATGAGCAGTTCTTC.

The CDR3 loop reads CAGGRPSYNEQFF. The CDR3 coding sequence is TGTGCCGGCGGGAGGCCCTCCTACAATGAGCAGTTCTTC. V is TRBV28 and J is TRBJ2-1; 8 nucleotides line up with TRBD2. The germline V gene has CDR1 MDHEN and CDR2 SYDVKM. The J segment lost 0 bases and the V segment lost 11 bases, leaving 3 bases of the junction unmatched. The CDR3 length is 13 residues.

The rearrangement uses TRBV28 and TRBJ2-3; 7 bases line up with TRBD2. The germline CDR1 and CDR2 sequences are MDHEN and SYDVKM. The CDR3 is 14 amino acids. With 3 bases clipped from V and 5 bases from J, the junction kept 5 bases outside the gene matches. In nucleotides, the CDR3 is TGTGCCAGCAGTTTTGGCGGGAGTAGAGATACGCAGTATTTT. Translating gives CASSFGGSRDTQYF.

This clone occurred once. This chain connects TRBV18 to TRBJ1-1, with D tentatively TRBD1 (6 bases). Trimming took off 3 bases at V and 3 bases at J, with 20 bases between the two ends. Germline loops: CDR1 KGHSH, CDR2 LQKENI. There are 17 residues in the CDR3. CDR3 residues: CASSPPRGGEGHTEAFF. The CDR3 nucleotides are TGTGCCAGCTCACCCCCGAGGGGGGGCGAAGGGCACACTGAAGCTTTCTTT.

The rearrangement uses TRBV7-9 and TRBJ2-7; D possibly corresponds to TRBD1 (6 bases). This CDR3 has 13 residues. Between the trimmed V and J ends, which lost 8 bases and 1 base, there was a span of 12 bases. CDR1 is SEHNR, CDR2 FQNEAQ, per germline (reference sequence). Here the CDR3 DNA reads TGTGCCAGCCAGAGGACAGTGTCCTACGAGCAGTACTTC. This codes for CASQRTVSYEQYF. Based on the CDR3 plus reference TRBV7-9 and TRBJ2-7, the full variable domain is DTGVSQNPRHKITKRGQNVTFRCDPISEHNRLYWYRQTLGQGPEFLTYFQNEAQLEKSRLLSDRFSAERPKGSFSTLEIQRTEQGDSAMYLCASQRTVSYEQYFGPGTRLTVT.